The sequence of this T cell receptor beta chain was determined in a study of shared clonotypes between healthy human individuals. About the research overall: Aged 18 to 49, the donors were a couple of women and a few men.

Donors comprised only Caucasian adults living in Nashville, Tennessee. Investigators divided CD4+ cells into CD45RA+ naive and CD45RA-negative memory subsets. Produced via immunoSEQ multiplex PCR; TCRdb's table is partial and in-frame only. The sample records around 980,000 clones, 75% to 85% being singletons. This CDR3 spans 15 amino acids. Trimming at V came to 5 bases and at J to 1 base, leaving 8 bases not matched to a gene. The germline V gene encodes CDR1 SGHTA and CDR2 FQGNSA. The specimen was memory CD4+ T cells from PBMCs. The subset here: CD45RA-negative fraction. This clonotype was obtained from a man between 18 and 35 years old in good health. Some clones in this sample may be carry-over from other donors' samples. This chain connects TRBV7-2 to TRBJ2-7; TRBD2 matches at 7 bases. CDR3 amino acids: CASSEAAGVSYEQYF. For the CDR3, the DNA is TGTGCCAGCAGCGAAGCCGCGGGAGTGTCCTACGAGCAGTACTTC.